These T cell receptor beta chains were read from a single sample in a study of blood T cell repertoires in COVID-19. Sequencing was performed with immunoSEQ multiplex PCR; in TCRdb, only in-frame clones are kept and a portion is missing. The sample records a few hundred thousand clones, roughly 88% being singletons. Sequencing used PBMCs or T cells enriched from blood (not recorded which). The origin of the receptors is a man aged 30 to 45 who had recovered from COVID-19. Both conserved end residues are part of each CDR3. Each record gives: clone size, V gene, J gene, D gene, CDR3 protein, CDR3 DNA. The D gene is left open where the match is weak. Clone sizes are given selectively: once, few, many, or a class where the clone is expanded.

clone_size: -; v_call: TRBV4-3; j_call: TRBJ1-5; d_call: -; cdr3_aa: CASSQDRRGDQPQHF; cdr3_nt: TGCGCCAGCAGCCAAGATCGGCGGGGGGATCAGCCCCAGCATTTT
clone_size: -; v_call: TRBV5-4; j_call: TRBJ1-2; d_call: -; cdr3_aa: CASSLGFLHPDSHGYTF; cdr3_nt: TGTGCCAGCAGCTTGGGTTTTTTGCACCCAGACAGTCATGGCTACACCTTC
clone_size: once; v_call: TRBV4-3; j_call: TRBJ2-3; d_call: TRBD2; cdr3_aa: CASSQFIAGGRYADTQYF; cdr3_nt: TGCGCCAGCAGCCAATTTATAGCGGGGGGGCGTTACGCAGATACGCAGTATTTT
clone_size: -; v_call: TRBV12-3/TRBV12-4; j_call: TRBJ1-2; d_call: -; cdr3_aa: CASKSSGGNGYTF; cdr3_nt: TGTGCCAGCAAGAGCAGCGGCGGAAATGGCTACACCTTC
clone_size: -; v_call: TRBV7-2; j_call: TRBJ1-2; d_call: -; cdr3_aa: CASSYPPWAGDYGYTF; cdr3_nt: TGTGCCAGCAGCTATCCCCCCTGGGCCGGGGACTATGGCTACACCTTC
clone_size: -; v_call: TRBV5-1; j_call: TRBJ2-3; d_call: TRBD2; cdr3_aa: CASSITGTSGATDTQYF; cdr3_nt: TGCGCCAGCAGCATCACCGGGACTAGCGGAGCCACAGATACGCAGTATTTT
clone_size: -; v_call: TRBV30; j_call: TRBJ2-2; d_call: -; cdr3_aa: CAWSEGLAVGELFF; cdr3_nt: TGTGCCTGGAGTGAGGGACTGGCCGTCGGGGAGCTGTTTTTT
clone_size: -; v_call: TRBV9; j_call: TRBJ1-4; d_call: TRBD1; cdr3_aa: CASSPGTDNEKLFF; cdr3_nt: TGTGCCAGCAGCCCCGGGACAGATAATGAAAAACTGTTTTTT
clone_size: -; v_call: TRBV30; j_call: TRBJ1-4; d_call: TRBD1; cdr3_aa: CAWSRQGEPNEKLFF; cdr3_nt: TGTGCCTGGAGCCGACAGGGGGAGCCTAATGAAAAACTGTTTTTT
clone_size: -; v_call: TRBV2; j_call: TRBJ1-2; d_call: -; cdr3_aa: CASSESQGNNYGYTF; cdr3_nt: TGTGCCAGCAGTGAATCTCAGGGGAATAACTATGGCTACACCTTC
clone_size: -; v_call: TRBV15; j_call: TRBJ1-5; d_call: -; cdr3_aa: CATSRDLEGWQPQHF; cdr3_nt: TGTGCCACCAGCAGAGATCTTGAGGGTTGGCAGCCCCAGCATTTT
clone_size: -; v_call: TRBV10-3; j_call: TRBJ1-5; d_call: -; cdr3_aa: CAISSVAGGVREDQPQHF; cdr3_nt: TGTGCCATCAGCTCGGTGGCAGGCGGGGTGAGGGAGGATCAGCCCCAGCATTTT
clone_size: -; v_call: TRBV7-2; j_call: TRBJ1-3; d_call: TRBD1; cdr3_aa: CASSQTTGAGNTIYF; cdr3_nt: TGTGCCAGCAGCCAGACGACAGGGGCTGGAAACACCATATATTTT
clone_size: once; v_call: TRBV3-1/TRBV3-2; j_call: TRBJ1-1; d_call: -; cdr3_aa: CASSPSGGNTEAFF; cdr3_nt: TGTGCCAGCAGCCCGTCCGGGGGGAACACTGAAGCTTTCTTT
clone_size: -; v_call: TRBV7-2; j_call: TRBJ2-5; d_call: TRBD2; cdr3_aa: CASSSGLAGETQYF; cdr3_nt: TGTGCCAGCAGCTCCGGACTAGCAGGAGAGACCCAGTACTTC
clone_size: once; v_call: TRBV6-5; j_call: TRBJ1-5; d_call: -; cdr3_aa: CASSYTVNSNQPQHF; cdr3_nt: TGTGCCAGCAGTTACACGGTTAATAGCAATCAGCCCCAGCATTTT
clone_size: -; v_call: TRBV12-3/TRBV12-4; j_call: TRBJ1-3; d_call: -; cdr3_aa: CASSLLAGGTIYF; cdr3_nt: TGTGCCAGCAGTCTCCTAGCCGGGGGCACCATATATTTT
clone_size: -; v_call: TRBV24-1; j_call: TRBJ1-1; d_call: TRBD1; cdr3_aa: CATSLSIRGRTEAFF; cdr3_nt: TGTGCCACCAGCCTTAGCATCAGGGGGCGGACTGAAGCTTTCTTT
clone_size: -; v_call: TRBV5-1; j_call: TRBJ2-5; d_call: TRBD2; cdr3_aa: CASSGGTRGGETQYF; cdr3_nt: TGCGCCAGCAGCGGCGGGACTAGAGGGGGAGAGACCCAGTACTTC
clone_size: many; v_call: TRBV6-4; j_call: TRBJ2-3; d_call: TRBD2; cdr3_aa: CASSDAAGGTDTQYF; cdr3_nt: TGTGCCAGCAGTGATGCGGCGGGAGGCACAGATACGCAGTATTTT
clone_size: -; v_call: TRBV24-1; j_call: TRBJ2-5; d_call: -; cdr3_aa: CATSDSIGGLETQYF; cdr3_nt: TGTGCCACCAGTGACTCCATCGGGGGTTTGGAGACCCAGTACTTC
clone_size: -; v_call: TRBV10-3; j_call: TRBJ1-2; d_call: TRBD1; cdr3_aa: CAISGTGKGYTF; cdr3_nt: TGTGCCATCAGCGGGACAGGGAAAGGGTACACCTTC
clone_size: -; v_call: TRBV2; j_call: TRBJ1-2; d_call: -; cdr3_aa: CASRSGSNYGYTF; cdr3_nt: TGTGCCAGCAGGTCGGGAAGTAACTATGGCTACACCTTC
clone_size: -; v_call: TRBV9; j_call: TRBJ1-1; d_call: -; cdr3_aa: CASSPGYSGQAFF; cdr3_nt: TGTGCCAGCAGTCCAGGGTATTCAGGGCAAGCTTTCTTT
clone_size: -; v_call: TRBV6-6; j_call: TRBJ1-2; d_call: -; cdr3_aa: CASRVQGNYGYTF; cdr3_nt: TGTGCCAGCAGGGTTCAGGGGAACTATGGCTACACCTTC
clone_size: -; v_call: TRBV4-3; j_call: TRBJ1-4; d_call: TRBD1; cdr3_aa: CASSLGQGTSEKLFF; cdr3_nt: TGCGCCAGCAGCCTAGGACAGGGTACGAGTGAAAAACTGTTTTTT
clone_size: -; v_call: TRBV9; j_call: TRBJ1-6; d_call: -; cdr3_aa: CASSVAGHYNSPLHF; cdr3_nt: TGTGCCAGCAGCGTAGCCGGTCACTATAATTCACCCCTCCACTTT
clone_size: -; v_call: TRBV27; j_call: TRBJ1-6; d_call: -; cdr3_aa: CASSFRQELNSPLHF; cdr3_nt: TGTGCCAGCAGCTTCAGACAGGAGCTAAATTCACCCCTCCACTTT
clone_size: -; v_call: TRBV18; j_call: TRBJ1-1; d_call: TRBD1; cdr3_aa: CASSPLKLGQGVGAFF; cdr3_nt: TGTGCCAGCTCACCTCTCAAACTCGGACAGGGAGTCGGAGCTTTCTTT
clone_size: -; v_call: TRBV3-1/TRBV3-2; j_call: TRBJ1-2; d_call: TRBD1; cdr3_aa: CASSPRTSLTGTDLLGYTF; cdr3_nt: TGTGCCAGCAGCCCACGGACTTCCTTGACCGGGACAGATCTTTTGGGCTACACCTTC
clone_size: once; v_call: TRBV11-2; j_call: TRBJ1-1; d_call: -; cdr3_aa: CASSPQGLNTEAFF; cdr3_nt: TGTGCCAGCAGCCCACAGGGATTGAACACTGAAGCTTTCTTT
clone_size: -; v_call: TRBV9; j_call: TRBJ1-5; d_call: TRBD1; cdr3_aa: CASSDHIGQGYNQPQHF; cdr3_nt: TGTGCCAGCAGCGATCACATCGGACAGGGCTACAATCAGCCCCAGCATTTT
clone_size: few; v_call: TRBV10-3; j_call: TRBJ1-3; d_call: -; cdr3_aa: CAISDLQGVGNTIYF; cdr3_nt: TGTGCCATCAGTGACCTACAGGGCGTTGGAAACACCATATATTTT
clone_size: -; v_call: TRBV11-3; j_call: TRBJ2-1; d_call: -; cdr3_aa: CASSLDNSNEQFF; cdr3_nt: TGTGCCAGCAGCTTAGATAATAGCAATGAGCAGTTCTTC
clone_size: -; v_call: TRBV18; j_call: TRBJ2-1; d_call: -; cdr3_aa: CASSPPVDSEQFF; cdr3_nt: TGTGCCAGCTCACCACCGGTGGACAGCGAGCAGTTCTTC
clone_size: -; v_call: TRBV5-5; j_call: TRBJ2-5; d_call: TRBD1; cdr3_aa: CASSLKFGTGVSQETQYF; cdr3_nt: TGTGCCAGCAGCTTGAAATTTGGGACAGGGGTGTCCCAAGAGACCCAGTACTTC
clone_size: -; v_call: TRBV30; j_call: TRBJ1-2; d_call: -; cdr3_aa: CAWTLGGKSYGYTF; cdr3_nt: TGTGCCTGGACCCTGGGAGGGAAGAGCTATGGCTACACCTTC
clone_size: -; v_call: TRBV6-2/TRBV6-3; j_call: TRBJ2-5; d_call: -; cdr3_aa: CASSSLGGLQETQYF; cdr3_nt: TGTGCCAGCAGTTCCTTGGGGGGACTCCAAGAGACCCAGTACTTC
clone_size: many; v_call: TRBV4-2; j_call: TRBJ2-3; d_call: -; cdr3_aa: CASSHSLAPSTDTQYF; cdr3_nt: TGTGCCAGCAGCCATTCACTAGCTCCCAGCACAGATACGCAGTATTTT
clone_size: -; v_call: TRBV27; j_call: TRBJ1-4; d_call: TRBD1; cdr3_aa: CASSLSRDRGHEKLFF; cdr3_nt: TGTGCCAGCAGTTTATCCCGGGACAGGGGGCATGAAAAACTGTTTTTT
clone_size: once; v_call: TRBV10-3; j_call: TRBJ1-5; d_call: TRBD1; cdr3_aa: CAIGDRDQPQHF; cdr3_nt: TGTGCCATCGGCGACAGGGATCAGCCCCAGCATTTT
clone_size: -; v_call: TRBV6-5; j_call: TRBJ1-6; d_call: TRBD1; cdr3_aa: CASSQGDRNSPLHF; cdr3_nt: TGTGCCAGCAGTCAGGGGGATCGGAATTCACCCCTCCACTTT
clone_size: -; v_call: TRBV9; j_call: TRBJ2-1; d_call: -; cdr3_aa: CASSPGKGAMNEQFF; cdr3_nt: TGTGCCAGCAGCCCGGGTAAAGGGGCAATGAATGAGCAGTTCTTC
clone_size: once; v_call: TRBV6-5; j_call: TRBJ1-2; d_call: -; cdr3_aa: CASNSNYGYTF; cdr3_nt: TGTGCCAGCAATTCGAACTATGGCTACACCTTC
clone_size: -; v_call: TRBV15; j_call: TRBJ1-1; d_call: -; cdr3_aa: CATSRGQDFMNTEAFF; cdr3_nt: TGTGCCACCAGCAGAGGGCAAGACTTCATGAACACTGAAGCTTTCTTT
clone_size: -; v_call: TRBV21-1; j_call: TRBJ1-1; d_call: -; cdr3_aa: CASSATRAYPGGTEAFF; cdr3_nt: TGTGCCAGCAGCGCAACCCGGGCCTATCCGGGGGGTACTGAAGCTTTCTTT
clone_size: -; v_call: TRBV2; j_call: TRBJ1-2; d_call: TRBD1; cdr3_aa: CASSTQGDYGYTF; cdr3_nt: TGTGCCAGCAGTACACAGGGGGACTATGGCTACACCTTC
clone_size: -; v_call: TRBV18; j_call: TRBJ1-1; d_call: TRBD1; cdr3_aa: CASSPRGTDEAFF; cdr3_nt: TGTGCCAGCTCACCAAGGGGGACAGATGAAGCTTTCTTT
clone_size: -; v_call: TRBV5-6; j_call: TRBJ2-7; d_call: -; cdr3_aa: CASSLLKGAVSYEQYF; cdr3_nt: TGTGCCAGCAGCTTGTTGAAAGGGGCAGTCTCCTACGAGCAGTACTTC
clone_size: -; v_call: TRBV4-2; j_call: TRBJ1-2; d_call: TRBD1; cdr3_aa: CASSQDRTGTRNYGYTF; cdr3_nt: TGTGCCAGCAGCCAAGATAGGACAGGAACCCGAAACTATGGCTACACCTTC
clone_size: -; v_call: TRBV5-8; j_call: TRBJ1-1; d_call: TRBD1; cdr3_aa: CASSLVGTGWEAFF; cdr3_nt: TGTGCCAGCAGCCTTGTCGGGACAGGTTGGGAAGCTTTCTTT
clone_size: -; v_call: TRBV28; j_call: TRBJ2-7; d_call: -; cdr3_aa: CARPAIATRTYEQYF; cdr3_nt: TGTGCCAGACCAGCGATAGCGACCCGCACCTACGAGCAGTACTTC
clone_size: -; v_call: TRBV28; j_call: TRBJ1-1; d_call: TRBD1; cdr3_aa: CASRGDRGWDTEAFF; cdr3_nt: TGTGCCAGCAGGGGGGACAGGGGTTGGGACACTGAAGCTTTCTTT
clone_size: -; v_call: TRBV9; j_call: TRBJ2-1; d_call: TRBD2; cdr3_aa: CASSVDPWTSNEQFF; cdr3_nt: TGTGCCAGCAGCGTAGACCCCTGGACTAGTAATGAGCAGTTCTTC